Listed below are T cell receptor beta chains from one sample, sequenced in a study of T cell responses to AZD1222 COVID-19 vaccine. Data came from immunoSEQ multiplex PCR; TCRdb stores just in-frame clones and leaves some out. The data show some 110,000 clones, with roughly 86% seen just once and roughly a sixth held by the top ten. The sequencing here drew on peripheral blood, taken 28 days after the second AZD1222 dose. Receptors originate from an adult who received the AZD1222 COVID-19 vaccine. CDR3s include the opening cysteine and the closing phenylalanine or tryptophan. A D gene is named only where the DNA matches it firmly. Not every row has a clone size; where given, it reads once, few, many or a size class.

d_gene: NA; abundance: once; j_gene: TRBJ2-2; v_gene: TRBV4-3; CDR3nt: TGCGCCAGCAGCCAAGATAGTAGGGGGTTTGGGTTTACGGGTGTGCTGTTTTTT; CDR3aa: CASSQDSRGFGFTGVLFF
d_gene: NA; abundance: NA; j_gene: TRBJ2-1; v_gene: TRBV19; CDR3nt: TGTGCCAGTACCGCTTTCGGCTACAATGAGCAGTTCTTC; CDR3aa: CASTAFGYNEQFF
d_gene: NA; abundance: NA; j_gene: TRBJ1-2; v_gene: TRBV6-4; CDR3nt: TGTGCCAGCAGTGTGGGTGCAGGCGGCTACACCTTC; CDR3aa: CASSVGAGGYTF
d_gene: NA; abundance: few; j_gene: TRBJ1-6; v_gene: TRBV10-3; CDR3nt: TGTGCCATCAGTGAAGAGGGTGGATCACCCCTCCACTTT; CDR3aa: CAISEEGGSPLHF
d_gene: TRBD2; abundance: NA; j_gene: TRBJ2-3; v_gene: TRBV7-2; CDR3nt: TGTGCCAGCAGCTTCGGGACTAGCGTGGATACGCAGTATTTT; CDR3aa: CASSFGTSVDTQYF
d_gene: TRBD1; abundance: NA; j_gene: TRBJ1-6; v_gene: TRBV27; CDR3nt: TGTGCCAGCAGTATCCTCGGACAGGCTCGTTCACCCCTCCACTTT; CDR3aa: CASSILGQARSPLHF
d_gene: TRBD2; abundance: NA; j_gene: TRBJ2-5; v_gene: TRBV7-6; CDR3nt: TGTGCCAGCAGCTTGAGGGGACTAGCGGGGGGGCCTGAGGAGACCCAGTACTTC; CDR3aa: CASSLRGLAGGPEETQYF
d_gene: TRBD1; abundance: once; j_gene: TRBJ1-1; v_gene: TRBV18; CDR3nt: TGTGCCAGCTCCCCGAGACAGGGCAGCACTGAAGCTTTCTTT; CDR3aa: CASSPRQGSTEAFF
d_gene: TRBD2; abundance: NA; j_gene: TRBJ2-3; v_gene: TRBV7-3; CDR3nt: TGTGCCAGCAGCCCGACTAGCGGGGGGCCGTTAAGCACAGATACGCAGTATTTT; CDR3aa: CASSPTSGGPLSTDTQYF
d_gene: NA; abundance: NA; j_gene: TRBJ1-6; v_gene: TRBV6-5; CDR3nt: TGTGCCAGCAGGGCGACAGGACGAACCGCACCCCTCCACTTT; CDR3aa: CASRATGRTAPLHF
d_gene: TRBD1; abundance: NA; j_gene: TRBJ1-1; v_gene: TRBV9; CDR3nt: TGTGCCAGCAGCGTAGCTCGACAGGGGCCAGGGTTGAACACTGAAGCTTTCTTT; CDR3aa: CASSVARQGPGLNTEAFF
d_gene: TRBD1; abundance: NA; j_gene: TRBJ1-2; v_gene: TRBV11-2; CDR3nt: TGTGCCAGCAGTAGGGACAGTACCTATGGCTACACCTTC; CDR3aa: CASSRDSTYGYTF
d_gene: NA; abundance: NA; j_gene: TRBJ2-6; v_gene: TRBV5-4; CDR3nt: TGTGCCAGCAGCCCGGGACTGTCCTCTGGGGCCAACGTCCTGACTTTC; CDR3aa: CASSPGLSSGANVLTF
d_gene: NA; abundance: once; j_gene: TRBJ2-1; v_gene: TRBV11-2; CDR3nt: TGTGCCAGCAGCTCCGGGACAACAGCATACAATGAGCAGTTCTTC; CDR3aa: CASSSGTTAYNEQFF
d_gene: NA; abundance: NA; j_gene: TRBJ1-2; v_gene: TRBV6-5; CDR3nt: TGTGCCAGCAGACGCGGACAGAACAACTATGGCTACACCTTC; CDR3aa: CASRRGQNNYGYTF
d_gene: TRBD1; abundance: once; j_gene: TRBJ2-5; v_gene: TRBV9; CDR3nt: TGTGCCAGCAGCCGAGACAGGGCCCAAGAGACCCAGTACTTC; CDR3aa: CASSRDRAQETQYF
d_gene: NA; abundance: NA; j_gene: TRBJ1-4; v_gene: TRBV30; CDR3nt: TGTACCCGGTCCGGGGGGCTAAATGAAAAACTGTTTTTT; CDR3aa: CTRSGGLNEKLFF
d_gene: TRBD2; abundance: NA; j_gene: TRBJ2-2; v_gene: TRBV5-4; CDR3nt: TGTGCCAGCAGCTTGGTGGCTAGCGGAAACACCGGGGAGCTGTTTTTT; CDR3aa: CASSLVASGNTGELFF
d_gene: TRBD1; abundance: NA; j_gene: TRBJ2-7; v_gene: TRBV6-2/TRBV6-3; CDR3nt: TGTGCCAGCAGTCAAGGACAGGGGAAGTACTTC; CDR3aa: CASSQGQGKYF
d_gene: TRBD1; abundance: NA; j_gene: TRBJ2-3; v_gene: TRBV5-4; CDR3nt: TGTGCCAGCAGCTTGGCCGGCACAGGGGGAACAGATACGCAGTATTTT; CDR3aa: CASSLAGTGGTDTQYF
d_gene: NA; abundance: NA; j_gene: TRBJ2-3; v_gene: TRBV5-1; CDR3nt: TGCGCCAGCTACGTAGGTTCGGATACGCAGTATTTT; CDR3aa: CASYVGSDTQYF
d_gene: NA; abundance: once; j_gene: TRBJ1-5; v_gene: TRBV3-1/TRBV3-2; CDR3nt: TGTGCCAGCAGCCAGTATGGGTTAGGGGAAGGTCAGCCCCAGCATTTT; CDR3aa: CASSQYGLGEGQPQHF
d_gene: NA; abundance: NA; j_gene: TRBJ2-1; v_gene: TRBV11-2; CDR3nt: TGTGCCAGCAGCTTAGCAGGGATCAGCGATGAGCAGTTCTTC; CDR3aa: CASSLAGISDEQFF
d_gene: NA; abundance: NA; j_gene: TRBJ1-3; v_gene: TRBV19; CDR3nt: TGTGCCAGTCGACAGAGCTCTGGAAACACCATATATTTT; CDR3aa: CASRQSSGNTIYF
d_gene: TRBD2; abundance: NA; j_gene: TRBJ2-4; v_gene: TRBV7-2; CDR3nt: TGTGCCAGCAGCTTGGGACTAGCGGCAGCCAAAAACATTCAGTACTTC; CDR3aa: CASSLGLAAAKNIQYF
d_gene: NA; abundance: NA; j_gene: TRBJ2-2; v_gene: TRBV9; CDR3nt: TGTGCCAGCAGCGTAACCGGCGGCCGAGGGACCGGGGAGCTGTTTTTT; CDR3aa: CASSVTGGRGTGELFF
d_gene: NA; abundance: NA; j_gene: TRBJ1-1; v_gene: TRBV10-3; CDR3nt: TGTGCCATCAGATGGGACATAAACGAGTGGGGTGAAGCTTTCTTT; CDR3aa: CAIRWDINEWGEAFF
d_gene: NA; abundance: NA; j_gene: TRBJ2-3; v_gene: TRBV3-1/TRBV3-2; CDR3nt: TGTGCCAGCAGCCCTCCGGGTAGGCCAGCAAATACGCAGTATTTT; CDR3aa: CASSPPGRPANTQYF
d_gene: TRBD1; abundance: once; j_gene: TRBJ1-5; v_gene: TRBV10-3; CDR3nt: TGTGCCATCAGTGAGGACAGGGTCGATCAGCCCCAGCATTTT; CDR3aa: CAISEDRVDQPQHF
d_gene: NA; abundance: NA; j_gene: TRBJ2-5; v_gene: TRBV5-1; CDR3nt: TGCGCCAGCAGCCTATCCGAGGGCGGCCAAGAGACCCAGTACTTC; CDR3aa: CASSLSEGGQETQYF
d_gene: TRBD1; abundance: NA; j_gene: TRBJ1-1; v_gene: TRBV6-2/TRBV6-3; CDR3nt: TGTGCCAGCAGCCCCAGGGGGCGAGAATTCGCTTTCTTT; CDR3aa: CASSPRGREFAFF
d_gene: NA; abundance: NA; j_gene: TRBJ2-3; v_gene: TRBV7-2; CDR3nt: TGTGCCAGCAGATGGGGGGCTCGGGGATTGGATACGCAGTATTTT; CDR3aa: CASRWGARGLDTQYF
d_gene: NA; abundance: NA; j_gene: TRBJ2-7; v_gene: TRBV28; CDR3nt: TGTGCCAGCAGCCTCACCTACGAGCAGTACTTC; CDR3aa: CASSLTYEQYF
d_gene: NA; abundance: NA; j_gene: TRBJ1-3; v_gene: TRBV5-1; CDR3nt: TGCGCCAGCAGCCAAGCGACTGGCCTGGGAAACACCATATATTTT; CDR3aa: CASSQATGLGNTIYF
d_gene: NA; abundance: few; j_gene: TRBJ1-4; v_gene: TRBV6-6; CDR3nt: TGTGCCAGCAGTATACTCTCAGGAACTAATGAAAAACTGTTTTTT; CDR3aa: CASSILSGTNEKLFF
d_gene: TRBD1; abundance: NA; j_gene: TRBJ2-7; v_gene: TRBV6-1; CDR3nt: TGTGCCAGCAGTGACCGGGACAGGACCTACGAGCAGTACTTC; CDR3aa: CASSDRDRTYEQYF
d_gene: TRBD2; abundance: NA; j_gene: TRBJ2-3; v_gene: TRBV4-3; CDR3nt: TGCGCCAGCAGCCAAGAGAGGCGGGGGAGAACAGATACGCAGTATTTT; CDR3aa: CASSQERRGRTDTQYF
d_gene: NA; abundance: once; j_gene: TRBJ2-3; v_gene: TRBV7-8; CDR3nt: TGTGCCAGCAGCCCAACACTGTCGCCGGTGGCAGATACGCAGTATTTT; CDR3aa: CASSPTLSPVADTQYF
d_gene: NA; abundance: NA; j_gene: TRBJ1-2; v_gene: TRBV6-5; CDR3nt: TGTGCCAGCAGTCCTTCATGGACCGATGGCTACACCTTC; CDR3aa: CASSPSWTDGYTF
d_gene: NA; abundance: NA; j_gene: TRBJ1-6; v_gene: TRBV2; CDR3nt: TGTGCCGGAGACAAGGGGGGGGCACCCCTCCACTTT; CDR3aa: CAGDKGGAPLHF
d_gene: NA; abundance: NA; j_gene: TRBJ1-5; v_gene: TRBV6-5; CDR3nt: TGTGCCAGCAGTTATCGACAAAGTAGCAATCAGCCCCAGCATTTT; CDR3aa: CASSYRQSSNQPQHF
d_gene: NA; abundance: NA; j_gene: TRBJ1-1; v_gene: TRBV15; CDR3nt: TGTGCCACCAGCAGAGGGCCGTACACTGAAGCTTTCTTT; CDR3aa: CATSRGPYTEAFF
d_gene: TRBD2; abundance: NA; j_gene: TRBJ2-1; v_gene: TRBV2; CDR3nt: TGTGCCACCGCATTAGCGGGAGGACCGGGAAATGAGCAGTTCTTC; CDR3aa: CATALAGGPGNEQFF
d_gene: TRBD1; abundance: once; j_gene: TRBJ1-2; v_gene: TRBV4-3; CDR3nt: TGCGCCAGCAGCCCGACAGGGGGCGATGGCTACACCTTC; CDR3aa: CASSPTGGDGYTF
d_gene: NA; abundance: NA; j_gene: TRBJ2-5; v_gene: TRBV5-1; CDR3nt: TGCGCCAGCAGAAGGGGCCTAGGGGCCCAGGAGACCCAGTACTTC; CDR3aa: CASRRGLGAQETQYF
d_gene: TRBD2; abundance: NA; j_gene: TRBJ2-2; v_gene: TRBV10-1; CDR3nt: TGCGCCAGCAGTGAGGGCGGGAGGGAAACCGGGGAGCTGTTTTTT; CDR3aa: CASSEGGRETGELFF
d_gene: NA; abundance: NA; j_gene: TRBJ2-5; v_gene: TRBV7-3; CDR3nt: TGTGCCAGCAGCCCTCTAGTGGGAGGGGGACAAGAGACCCAGTACTTC; CDR3aa: CASSPLVGGGQETQYF
d_gene: TRBD1; abundance: NA; j_gene: TRBJ1-6; v_gene: TRBV5-5; CDR3nt: TGTGCCAGCAGCCAGGACAGGGGGGCCGATAATTCACCCCTCCACTTT; CDR3aa: CASSQDRGADNSPLHF
d_gene: TRBD1; abundance: NA; j_gene: TRBJ1-5; v_gene: TRBV28; CDR3nt: TGTGCCAGCAGTGGAAACAGGGGGAATCAGCCCCAGCATTTT; CDR3aa: CASSGNRGNQPQHF
d_gene: TRBD1; abundance: NA; j_gene: TRBJ2-7; v_gene: TRBV6-5; CDR3nt: TGTGCCAGCAGCCGGCGGGACAGGGCCTACGAGCAGTACTTC; CDR3aa: CASSRRDRAYEQYF
d_gene: TRBD1; abundance: NA; j_gene: TRBJ2-5; v_gene: TRBV5-1; CDR3nt: TGCGCCAGCAGCTTCATAGGGACAGCCCAAGAGACCCAGTACTTC; CDR3aa: CASSFIGTAQETQYF